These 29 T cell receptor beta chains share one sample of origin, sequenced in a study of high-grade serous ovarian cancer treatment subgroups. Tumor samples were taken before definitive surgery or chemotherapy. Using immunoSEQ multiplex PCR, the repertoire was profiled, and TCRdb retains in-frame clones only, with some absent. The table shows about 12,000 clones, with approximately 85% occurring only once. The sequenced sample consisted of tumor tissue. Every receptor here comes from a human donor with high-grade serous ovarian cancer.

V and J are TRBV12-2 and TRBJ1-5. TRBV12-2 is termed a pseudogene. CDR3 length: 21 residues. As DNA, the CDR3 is TGTGCAAGTCGCTTAGGCGGGCAGGGCGGAAGAAAGTCGCATCGCAATCAGCCCCAGCATTTT. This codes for CASRLGGQGGRKSHRNQPQHF.

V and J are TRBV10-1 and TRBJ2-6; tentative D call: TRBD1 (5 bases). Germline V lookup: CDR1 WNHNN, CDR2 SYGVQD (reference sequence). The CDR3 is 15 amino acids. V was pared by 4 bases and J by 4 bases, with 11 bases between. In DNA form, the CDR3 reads TGCGCCAGCAGTGGAGGACACGCGGGGGCCAACGTCCTGACTTTC. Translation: CASSGGHAGANVLTF.

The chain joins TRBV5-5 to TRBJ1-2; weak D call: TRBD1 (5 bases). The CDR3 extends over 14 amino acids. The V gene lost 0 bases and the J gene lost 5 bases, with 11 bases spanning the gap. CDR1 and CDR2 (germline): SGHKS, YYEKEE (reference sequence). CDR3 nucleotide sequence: TGTGCCAGCAGCTTGGTTGGGACGGAATATGGCTACACCTTC. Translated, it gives CASSLVGTEYGYTF.

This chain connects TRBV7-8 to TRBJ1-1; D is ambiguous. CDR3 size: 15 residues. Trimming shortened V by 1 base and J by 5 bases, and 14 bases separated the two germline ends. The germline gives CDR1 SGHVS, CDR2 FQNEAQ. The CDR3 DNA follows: TGTGCCAGCAGCTTAGTTCAGAGTGGTCGAACTGAAGCTTTCTTT. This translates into CASSLVQSGRTEAFF.

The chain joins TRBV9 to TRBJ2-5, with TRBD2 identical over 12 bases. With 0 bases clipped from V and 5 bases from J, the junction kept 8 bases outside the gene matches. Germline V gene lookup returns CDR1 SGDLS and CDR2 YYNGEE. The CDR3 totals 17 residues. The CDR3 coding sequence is TGTGCCAGCAGCGTAGGAGGCCTAGCGGGGGGGAGGGAGACCCAGTACTTC. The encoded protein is CASSVGGLAGGRETQYF.

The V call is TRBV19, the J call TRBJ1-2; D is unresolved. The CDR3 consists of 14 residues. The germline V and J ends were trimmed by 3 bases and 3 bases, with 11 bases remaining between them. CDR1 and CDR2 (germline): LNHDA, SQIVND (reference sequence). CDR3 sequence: CASSIGDSDYGYTF. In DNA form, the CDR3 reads TGTGCCAGTAGTATCGGGGATTCGGACTATGGCTACACCTTC.

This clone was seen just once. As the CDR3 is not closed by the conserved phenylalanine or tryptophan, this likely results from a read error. CDR3 amino acids: CSARDLDGYTL. As DNA, the CDR3 is TGCAGTGCTAGAGATCTAGATGGCTACACCCTC. The chain recombines TRBV20-1 with TRBJ1-2; the D is unclear. In germline, CDR1 is DFQATT, CDR2 SNEGSKA (reference sequence). CDR3 size: 11 residues. Trimming removed 0 bases from V and 6 bases from J, with 5 bases in between.

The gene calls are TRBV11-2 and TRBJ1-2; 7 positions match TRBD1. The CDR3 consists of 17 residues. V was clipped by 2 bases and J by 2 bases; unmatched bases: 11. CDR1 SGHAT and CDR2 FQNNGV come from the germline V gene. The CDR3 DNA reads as TGTGCCAGCAGCTTAAGGACAGGTGCTTCAAAGAACTATGGCTACACCTTC. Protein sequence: CASSLRTGASKNYGYTF. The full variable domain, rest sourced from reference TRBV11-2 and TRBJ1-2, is EAGVAQSPRYKIIEKRQSVAFWCNPISGHATLYWYQQILGQGPKLLIQFQNNGVVDDSQLPKDRFSAERLKGVDSTLKIQPAKLEDSAVYLCASSLRTGASKNYGYTFGSGTRLTVV.

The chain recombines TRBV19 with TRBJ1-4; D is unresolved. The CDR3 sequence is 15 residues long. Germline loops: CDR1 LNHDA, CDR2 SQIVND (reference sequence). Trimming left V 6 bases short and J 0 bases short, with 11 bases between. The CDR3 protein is CASRPIGATNEKLFF. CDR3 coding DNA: TGTGCCAGTAGACCAATCGGAGCAACTAATGAAAAACTGTTTTTT.

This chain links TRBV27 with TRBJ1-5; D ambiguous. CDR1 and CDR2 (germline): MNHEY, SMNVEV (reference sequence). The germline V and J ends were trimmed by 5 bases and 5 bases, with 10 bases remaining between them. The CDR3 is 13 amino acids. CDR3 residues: CASSPSEHQPQHF. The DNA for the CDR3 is TGTGCCAGCAGTCCTTCCGAGCATCAGCCCCAGCATTTT.

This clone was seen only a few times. This chain's CDR3 is CASSQVEDYGYTF. The DNA of the CDR3 is TGTGCCAGCAGCCAAGTAGAAGACTATGGCTACACCTTC. The chain has TRBV4-2 and TRBJ1-2; D call uncertain. There are 13 residues in the CDR3. Germline CDR1 and CDR2: LGHNA and YNFKEQ. The V end lost 1 base, the J end lost 3 bases, and 6 bases lay between the germline ends.

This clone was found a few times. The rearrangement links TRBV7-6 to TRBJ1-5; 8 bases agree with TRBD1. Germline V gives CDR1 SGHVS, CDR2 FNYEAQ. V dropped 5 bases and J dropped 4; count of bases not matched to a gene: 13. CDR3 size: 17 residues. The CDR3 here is CASSPYLGQGPNQPQHF. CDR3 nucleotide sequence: TGTGCCAGCAGCCCCTACTTAGGACAGGGCCCTAATCAGCCCCAGCATTTT.

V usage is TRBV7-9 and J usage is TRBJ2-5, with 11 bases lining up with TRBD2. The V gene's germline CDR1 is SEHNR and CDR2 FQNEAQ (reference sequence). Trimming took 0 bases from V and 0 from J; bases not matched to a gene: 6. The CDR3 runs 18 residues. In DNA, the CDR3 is TGTGCCAGCAGCTTAGCGGTTTTGACTAGCGGGAACCAAGAGACCCAGTACTTC. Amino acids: CASSLAVLTSGNQETQYF.

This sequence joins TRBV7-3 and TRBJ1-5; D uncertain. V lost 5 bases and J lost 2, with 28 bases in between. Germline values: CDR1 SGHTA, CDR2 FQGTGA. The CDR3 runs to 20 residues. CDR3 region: CASSTAVGDRFALCNQPQHF. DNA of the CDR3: TGTGCCAGCAGCACTGCCGTTGGGGATCGTTTTGCGTTGTGCAATCAGCCCCAGCATTTT. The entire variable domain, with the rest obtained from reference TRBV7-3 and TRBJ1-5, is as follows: GAGVSQTPSNKVTEKGKYVELRCDPISGHTALYWYRQSLGQGPEFLIYFQGTGAADDSGLPNDRFFAVRPEGSVSTLKIQRTERGDSAVYLCASSTAVGDRFALCNQPQHFGDGTRLSIL.

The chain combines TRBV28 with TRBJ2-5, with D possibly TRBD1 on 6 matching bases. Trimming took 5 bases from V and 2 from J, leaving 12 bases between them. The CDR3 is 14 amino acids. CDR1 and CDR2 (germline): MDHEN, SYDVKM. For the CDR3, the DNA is TGTGCCAGCAGTAGACGGACAGTACAAGAGACCCAGTACTTC. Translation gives CASSRRTVQETQYF.

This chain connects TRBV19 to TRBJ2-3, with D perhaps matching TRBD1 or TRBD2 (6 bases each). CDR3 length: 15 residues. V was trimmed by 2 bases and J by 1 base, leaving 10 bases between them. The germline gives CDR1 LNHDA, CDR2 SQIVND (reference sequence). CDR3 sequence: CASSINGGGTDTQYF. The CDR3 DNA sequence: TGTGCCAGTAGTATAAACGGGGGCGGCACAGATACGCAGTATTTT. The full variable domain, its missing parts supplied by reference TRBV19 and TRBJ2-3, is DGGITQSPKYLFRKEGQNVTLSCEQNLNHDAMYWYRQDPGQGLRLIYYSQIVNDFQKGDIAEGYSVSREKKESFPLTVTSAQKNPTAFYLCASSINGGGTDTQYFGPGTRLTVL.

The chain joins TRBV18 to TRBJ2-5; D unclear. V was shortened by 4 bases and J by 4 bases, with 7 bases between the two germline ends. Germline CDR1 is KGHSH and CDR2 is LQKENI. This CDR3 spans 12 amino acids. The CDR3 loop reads CASSQDRETQYF. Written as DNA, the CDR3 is TGTGCCAGCTCACAAGATCGAGAGACCCAGTACTTC. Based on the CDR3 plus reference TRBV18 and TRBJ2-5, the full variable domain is NAGVMQNPRHLVRRRGQEARLRCSPMKGHSHVYWYRQLPEEGLKFMVYLQKENIIDESGMPKERFSAEFPKEGPSILRIQQVVRGDSAAYFCASSQDRETQYFGPGTRLLVL.

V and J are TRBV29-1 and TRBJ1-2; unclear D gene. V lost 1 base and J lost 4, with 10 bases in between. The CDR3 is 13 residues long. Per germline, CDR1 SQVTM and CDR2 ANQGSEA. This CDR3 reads CSVEGTATYGYTF. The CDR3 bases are TGCAGCGTTGAAGGGACGGCGACCTATGGCTACACCTTC.

This chain's CDR3 is CASSQDFASGANVLTF. The CDR3 DNA is TGCGCCAGCAGCCAAGATTTTGCCTCTGGGGCCAACGTCCTGACTTTC. This chain joins TRBV4-3 and TRBJ2-6; unclear D gene. This CDR3 is built from 16 residues. With 0 bases removed from V and 0 bases from J, the gap between germline ends came to 6 bases. Germline assignment: CDR1 LGHNA and CDR2 YSLEER.

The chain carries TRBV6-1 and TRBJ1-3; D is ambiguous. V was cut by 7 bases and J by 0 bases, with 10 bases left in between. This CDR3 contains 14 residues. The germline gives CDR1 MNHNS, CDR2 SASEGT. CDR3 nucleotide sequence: TGTGCCAGCACGGGCAGCTTCTCTGGAAACACCATATATTTT. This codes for CASTGSFSGNTIYF.

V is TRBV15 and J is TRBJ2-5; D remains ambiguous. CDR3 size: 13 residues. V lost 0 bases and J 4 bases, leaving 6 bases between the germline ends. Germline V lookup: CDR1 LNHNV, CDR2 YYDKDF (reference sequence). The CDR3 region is CATSRDHSETQYF. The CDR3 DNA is TGTGCCACCAGCAGAGATCATTCAGAGACCCAGTACTTC. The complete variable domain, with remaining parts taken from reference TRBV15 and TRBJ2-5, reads DAMVIQNPRYQVTQFGKPVTLSCSQTLNHNVMYWYQQKSSQAPKLLFHYYDKDFNNEADTPDNFQSRRPNTSFCFLDIRSPGLGDTAMYLCATSRDHSETQYFGPGTRLLVL.

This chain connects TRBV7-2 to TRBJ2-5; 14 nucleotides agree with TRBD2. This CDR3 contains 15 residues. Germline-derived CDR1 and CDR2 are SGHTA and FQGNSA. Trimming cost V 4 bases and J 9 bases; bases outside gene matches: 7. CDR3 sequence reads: CASSWGTSGGLAQYF. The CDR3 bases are TGTGCCAGCAGCTGGGGGACTAGCGGGGGTTTGGCCCAGTACTTC.

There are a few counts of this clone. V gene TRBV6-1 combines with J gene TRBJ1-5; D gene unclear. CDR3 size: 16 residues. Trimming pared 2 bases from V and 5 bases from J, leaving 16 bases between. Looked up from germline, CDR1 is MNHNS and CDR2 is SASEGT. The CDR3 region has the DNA TGTGCCAGCAGTGAATTTTTTCGGGAATCTGATCAGCCCCAGCATTTT. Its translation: CASSEFFRESDQPQHF.

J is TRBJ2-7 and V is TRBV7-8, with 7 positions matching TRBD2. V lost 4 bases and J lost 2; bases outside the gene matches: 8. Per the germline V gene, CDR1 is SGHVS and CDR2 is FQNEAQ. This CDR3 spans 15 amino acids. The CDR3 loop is CASSSLAVSAYEQYF. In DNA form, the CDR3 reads TGTGCCAGCAGCTCCCTAGCGGTCAGCGCCTACGAGCAGTACTTC.

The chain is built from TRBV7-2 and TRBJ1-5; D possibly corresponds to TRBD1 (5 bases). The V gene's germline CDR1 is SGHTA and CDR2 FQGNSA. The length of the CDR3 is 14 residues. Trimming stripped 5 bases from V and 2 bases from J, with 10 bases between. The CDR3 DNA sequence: TGTGCCAGCAGCCAAATGGGGGGCAATCAGCCCCAGCATTTT. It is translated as CASSQMGGNQPQHF. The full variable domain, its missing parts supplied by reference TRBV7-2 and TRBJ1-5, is GAGVSQSPSNKVTEKGKDVELRCDPISGHTALYWYRQSLGQGLEFLIYFQGNSAPDKSGLPSDRFSAERTGGSVSTLTIQRTQQEDSAVYLCASSQMGGNQPQHFGDGTRLSIL.

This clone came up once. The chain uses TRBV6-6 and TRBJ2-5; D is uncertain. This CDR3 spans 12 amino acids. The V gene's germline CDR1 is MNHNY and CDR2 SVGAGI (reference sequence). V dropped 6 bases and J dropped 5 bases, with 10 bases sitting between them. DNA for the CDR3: TGTGCCAGCAGCCCAACCCGGGAGACCCAGTACTTC. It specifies CASSPTRETQYF.

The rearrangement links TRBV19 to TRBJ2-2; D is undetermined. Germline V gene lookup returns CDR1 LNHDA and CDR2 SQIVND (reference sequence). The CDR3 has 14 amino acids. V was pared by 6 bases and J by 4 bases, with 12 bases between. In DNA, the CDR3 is TGTGCCAGTAGCAGTTCGGCGAGCACCGGGGAGCTGTTTTTT. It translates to CASSSSASTGELFF.

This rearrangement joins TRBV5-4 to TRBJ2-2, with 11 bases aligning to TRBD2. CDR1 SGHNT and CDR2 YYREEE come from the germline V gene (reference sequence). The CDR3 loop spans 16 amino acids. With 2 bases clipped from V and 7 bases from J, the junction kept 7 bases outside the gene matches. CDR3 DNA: TGTGCCAGCAGCTTATTCGGGACTAGCGGAATCGGGGAGCTGTTTTTT. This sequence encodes CASSLFGTSGIGELFF.

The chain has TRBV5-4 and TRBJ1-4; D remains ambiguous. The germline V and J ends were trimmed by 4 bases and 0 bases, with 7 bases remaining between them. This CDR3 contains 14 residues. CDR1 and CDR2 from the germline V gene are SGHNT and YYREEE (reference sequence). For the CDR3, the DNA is TGTGCCAGCAGCCGGTGGGCAACTAATGAAAAACTGTTTTTT. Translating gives CASSRWATNEKLFF.